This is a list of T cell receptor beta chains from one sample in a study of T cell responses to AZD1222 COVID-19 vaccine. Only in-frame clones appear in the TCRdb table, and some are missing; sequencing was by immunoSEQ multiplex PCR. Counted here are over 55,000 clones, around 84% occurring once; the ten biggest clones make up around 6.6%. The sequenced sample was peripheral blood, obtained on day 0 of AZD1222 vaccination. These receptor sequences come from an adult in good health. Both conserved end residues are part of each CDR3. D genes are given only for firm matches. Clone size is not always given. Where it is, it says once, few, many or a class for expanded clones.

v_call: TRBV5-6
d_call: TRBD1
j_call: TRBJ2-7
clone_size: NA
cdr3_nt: TGTGCCAGCAGCTTCGGGACAGGGGGCCTCCTGGAGTACTTC
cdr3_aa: CASSFGTGGLLEYF

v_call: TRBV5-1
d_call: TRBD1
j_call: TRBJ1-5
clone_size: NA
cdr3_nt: TGCGCCAGCAGCTTGGGTTCTTTGACAGGGGGCCATCAGCCCCAGCATTTT
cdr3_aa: CASSLGSLTGGHQPQHF

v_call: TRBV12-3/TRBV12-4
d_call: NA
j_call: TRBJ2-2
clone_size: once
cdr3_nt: TGTGCCAGCAGACGGGGGACCGGGGAGCTGTTTTTT
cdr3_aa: CASRRGTGELFF

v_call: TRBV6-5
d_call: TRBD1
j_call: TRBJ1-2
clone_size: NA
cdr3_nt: TGTGCCAGCAGTCCCAGGGGGCGAGAATATGGCTACACCTTC
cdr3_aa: CASSPRGREYGYTF

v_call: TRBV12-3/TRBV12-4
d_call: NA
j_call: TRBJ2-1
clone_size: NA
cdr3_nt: TGTGCCAGCAGTTTGGAGGACTACAATGAGCAGTTCTTC
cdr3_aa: CASSLEDYNEQFF

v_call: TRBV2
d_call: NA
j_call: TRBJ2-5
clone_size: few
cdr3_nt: TGTGCCAGCAGCTTGTACCAAGAGACCCAGTACTTC
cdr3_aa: CASSLYQETQYF

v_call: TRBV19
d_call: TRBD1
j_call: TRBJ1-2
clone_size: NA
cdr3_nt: TGTGCCAGTAGCCTTACAGGGGCCCTATCTCTTGGCTACACCTTC
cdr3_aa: CASSLTGALSLGYTF

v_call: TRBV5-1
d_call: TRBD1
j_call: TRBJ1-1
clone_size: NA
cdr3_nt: TGCGCCAGCAGCATGAGACAGGGGAACACTGAAGCTTTCTTT
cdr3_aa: CASSMRQGNTEAFF

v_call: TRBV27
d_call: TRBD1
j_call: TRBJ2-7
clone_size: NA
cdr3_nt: TGTGCCAGCAGTCTCCGGGACAGAGATTACGAGCAGTACTTC
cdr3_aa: CASSLRDRDYEQYF

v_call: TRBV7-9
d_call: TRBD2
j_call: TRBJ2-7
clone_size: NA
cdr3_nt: TGTGCCAGCAGCCCCGGGCGCGGGGGGATGCCTTCCTACGAGCAGTACTTC
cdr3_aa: CASSPGRGGMPSYEQYF

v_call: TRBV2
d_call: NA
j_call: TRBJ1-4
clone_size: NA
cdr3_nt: TGTGCCAGCAGTGAAGCGGAGGGATCCGGTGAAAAACTGTTTTTT
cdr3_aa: CASSEAEGSGEKLFF

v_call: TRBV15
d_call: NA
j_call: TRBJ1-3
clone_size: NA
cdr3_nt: TGTGCCACCAGCAGAGTGGTGTCTGGAAACACCATATATTTT
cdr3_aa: CATSRVVSGNTIYF

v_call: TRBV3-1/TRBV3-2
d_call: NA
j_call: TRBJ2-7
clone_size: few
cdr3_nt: TGTGCCAGCAGCCAATCTTTAACCTACGAGCAGTACTTC
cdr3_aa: CASSQSLTYEQYF

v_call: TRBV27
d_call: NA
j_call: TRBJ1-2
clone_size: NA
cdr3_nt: TGTGCCAGCACGCGTGGGGCAGGGCCCTCCTCGGATCAAAACTATGGCTACACCTTC
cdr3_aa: CASTRGAGPSSDQNYGYTF

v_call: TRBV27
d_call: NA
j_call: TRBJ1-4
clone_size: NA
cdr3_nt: TGTGCCAGCAGTTTCGACGGGGGGCTGGTTAATGAAAAACTGTTTTTT
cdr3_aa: CASSFDGGLVNEKLFF

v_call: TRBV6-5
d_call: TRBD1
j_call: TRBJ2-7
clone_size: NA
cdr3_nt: TGTGCCAGCAGGCTTAACAGGGGCTACGAGCAGTACTTC
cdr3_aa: CASRLNRGYEQYF

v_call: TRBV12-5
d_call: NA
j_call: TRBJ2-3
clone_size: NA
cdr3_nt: TGTGCTAGTGGACCGGTAGGAGCAGATACGCAGTATTTT
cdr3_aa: CASGPVGADTQYF

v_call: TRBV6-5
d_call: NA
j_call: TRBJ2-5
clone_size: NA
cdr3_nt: TGTGCCAGCAGGGGGGGCGCGGAGACCCAGTACTTC
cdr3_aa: CASRGGAETQYF